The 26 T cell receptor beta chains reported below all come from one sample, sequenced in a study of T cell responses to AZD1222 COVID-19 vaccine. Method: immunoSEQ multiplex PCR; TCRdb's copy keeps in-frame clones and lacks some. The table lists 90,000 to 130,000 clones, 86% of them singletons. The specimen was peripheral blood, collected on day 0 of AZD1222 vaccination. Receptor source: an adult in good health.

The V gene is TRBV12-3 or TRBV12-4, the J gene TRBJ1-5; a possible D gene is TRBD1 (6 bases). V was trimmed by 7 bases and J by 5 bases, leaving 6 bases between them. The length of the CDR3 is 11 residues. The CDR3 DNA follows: TGTGCCAGCAAGGGGGATCAGCCCCAGCATTTT. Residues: CASKGDQPQHF.

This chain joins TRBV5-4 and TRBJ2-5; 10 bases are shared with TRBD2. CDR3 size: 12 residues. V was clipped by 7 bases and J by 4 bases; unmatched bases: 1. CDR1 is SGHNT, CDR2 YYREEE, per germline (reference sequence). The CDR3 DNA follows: TGTGCCAGCTCTAGCGGGGGAGAGACCCAGTACTTC. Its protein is CASSSGGETQYF.

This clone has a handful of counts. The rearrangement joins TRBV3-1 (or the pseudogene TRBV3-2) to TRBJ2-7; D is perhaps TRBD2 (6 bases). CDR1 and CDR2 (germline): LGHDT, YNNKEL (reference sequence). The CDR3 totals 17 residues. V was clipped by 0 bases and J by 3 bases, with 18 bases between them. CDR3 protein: CASSQDGGGAPLYEQYF. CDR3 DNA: TGTGCCAGCAGCCAAGATGGCGGCGGGGCACCCCTCTACGAGCAGTACTTC.

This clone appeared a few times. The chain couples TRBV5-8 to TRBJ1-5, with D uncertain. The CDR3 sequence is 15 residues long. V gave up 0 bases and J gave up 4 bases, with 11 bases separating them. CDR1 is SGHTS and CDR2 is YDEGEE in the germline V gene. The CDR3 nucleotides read TGTGCCAGCAGCTTGGCGCAGCCCGGGAATCAGCCCCAGCATTTT. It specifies CASSLAQPGNQPQHF. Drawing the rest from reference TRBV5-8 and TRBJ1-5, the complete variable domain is EAGVTQSPTHLIKTRGQQATLRCSPISGHTSVYWYQQALGLGLQFLLWYDEGEERNRGNFPPRFSGRQFPNYSSELNVNALELEDSALYLCASSLAQPGNQPQHFGDGTRLSIL.

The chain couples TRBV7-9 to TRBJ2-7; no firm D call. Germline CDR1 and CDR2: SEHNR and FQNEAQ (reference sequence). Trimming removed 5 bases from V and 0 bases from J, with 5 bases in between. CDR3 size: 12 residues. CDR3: CASSPVSYEQYF. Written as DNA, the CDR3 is TGTGCCAGCAGCCCTGTCTCCTACGAGCAGTACTTC.

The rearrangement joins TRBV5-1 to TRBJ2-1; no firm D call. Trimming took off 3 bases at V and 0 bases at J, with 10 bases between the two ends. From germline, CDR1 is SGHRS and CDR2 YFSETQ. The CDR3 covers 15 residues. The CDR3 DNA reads TGCGCCAGCAGCTCCTACGGTAGCTCCTACAATGAGCAGTTCTTC. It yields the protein CASSSYGSSYNEQFF.

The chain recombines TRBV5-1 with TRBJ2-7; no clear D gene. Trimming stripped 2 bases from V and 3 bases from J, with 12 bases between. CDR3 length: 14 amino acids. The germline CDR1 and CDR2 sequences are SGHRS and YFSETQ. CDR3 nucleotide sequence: TGCGCCAGCAGCTTTTCTAGTATCAACTACGAGCAGTACTTC. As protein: CASSFSSINYEQYF.

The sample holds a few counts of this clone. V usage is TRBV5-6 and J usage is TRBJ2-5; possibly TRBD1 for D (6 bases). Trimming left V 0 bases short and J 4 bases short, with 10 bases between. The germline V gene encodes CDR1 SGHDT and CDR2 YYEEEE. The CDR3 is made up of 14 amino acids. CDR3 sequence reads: CASSLGRRGETQYF. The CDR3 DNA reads TGTGCCAGCAGCTTGGGGCGCAGGGGAGAGACCCAGTACTTC. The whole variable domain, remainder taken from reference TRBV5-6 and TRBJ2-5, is DAGVTQSPTHLIKTRGQQVTLRCSPKSGHDTVSWYQQALGQGPQFIFQYYEEEERQRGNFPDRFSGHQFPNYSSELNVNALLLGDSALYLCASSLGRRGETQYFGPGTRLLVL.

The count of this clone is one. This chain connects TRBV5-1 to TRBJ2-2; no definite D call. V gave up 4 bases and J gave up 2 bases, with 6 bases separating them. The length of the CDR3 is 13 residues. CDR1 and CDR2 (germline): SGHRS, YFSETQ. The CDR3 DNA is TGCGCCAGCAGCCCCGGCAACACCGGGGAGCTGTTTTTT. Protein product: CASSPGNTGELFF.

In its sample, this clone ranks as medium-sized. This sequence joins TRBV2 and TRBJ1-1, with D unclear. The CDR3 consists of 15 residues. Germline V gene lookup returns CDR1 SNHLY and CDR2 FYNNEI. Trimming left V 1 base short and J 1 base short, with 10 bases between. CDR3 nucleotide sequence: TGTGCCAGCAGTGAAGTGCTGAGACCGAACACTGAAGCTTTCTTT. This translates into CASSEVLRPNTEAFF.

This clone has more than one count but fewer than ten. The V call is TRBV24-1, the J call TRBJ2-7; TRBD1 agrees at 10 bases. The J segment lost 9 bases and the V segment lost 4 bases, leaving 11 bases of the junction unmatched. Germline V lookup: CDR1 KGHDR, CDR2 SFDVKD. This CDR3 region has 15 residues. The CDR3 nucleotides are TGTGCCACCAGTGACCACCAGGACAGGGGGTCGGTGCAGTACTTC. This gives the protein CATSDHQDRGSVQYF.

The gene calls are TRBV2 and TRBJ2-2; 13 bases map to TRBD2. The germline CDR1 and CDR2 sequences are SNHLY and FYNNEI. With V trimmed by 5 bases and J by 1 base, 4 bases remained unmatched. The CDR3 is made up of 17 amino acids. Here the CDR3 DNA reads TGTGCCAGCAGTCTCTGGACTAGCGGGGGGAACACCGGGGAGCTGTTTTTT. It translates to CASSLWTSGGNTGELFF.

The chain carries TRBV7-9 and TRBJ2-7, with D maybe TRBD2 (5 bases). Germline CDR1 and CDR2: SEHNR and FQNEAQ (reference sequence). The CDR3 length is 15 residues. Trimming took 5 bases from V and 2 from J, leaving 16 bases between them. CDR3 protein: CASSTSGQRTYEQYF. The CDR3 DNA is TGTGCCAGCAGCACCTCTGGGCAGCGGACCTACGAGCAGTACTTC.

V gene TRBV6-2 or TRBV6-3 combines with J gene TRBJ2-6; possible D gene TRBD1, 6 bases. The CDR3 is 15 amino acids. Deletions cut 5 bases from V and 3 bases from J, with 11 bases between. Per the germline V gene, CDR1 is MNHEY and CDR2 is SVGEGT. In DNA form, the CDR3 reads TGTGCCAGCAGTGACAGGCATCATGGGGCCAACGTCCTGACTTTC. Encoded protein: CASSDRHHGANVLTF.

The CDR3 DNA sequence: TGTGCCAGCAGGCGGGGACAGACTAACTATGGCTACACCTTC. Amino acids: CASRRGQTNYGYTF. The chain has TRBV6-1 and TRBJ1-2; 7 bases are shared with TRBD1. Germline values: CDR1 MNHNS, CDR2 SASEGT. The CDR3 runs 14 residues. V trimming: 6 bases; J trimming: 0 bases; junction bases outside the gene matches: 4.

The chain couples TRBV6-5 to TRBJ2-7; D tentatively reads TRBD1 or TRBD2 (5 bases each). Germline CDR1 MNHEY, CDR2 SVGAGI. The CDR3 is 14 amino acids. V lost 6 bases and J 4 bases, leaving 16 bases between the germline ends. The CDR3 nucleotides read TGTGCCAGCAGAGTCGGGACGGCGCTTTACGAGCAGTACTTC. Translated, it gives CASRVGTALYEQYF.

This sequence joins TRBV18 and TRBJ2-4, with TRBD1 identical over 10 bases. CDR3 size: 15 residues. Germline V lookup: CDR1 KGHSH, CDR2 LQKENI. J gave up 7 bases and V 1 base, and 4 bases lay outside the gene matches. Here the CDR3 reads CASSPLKGQGNIQYF. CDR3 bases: TGTGCCAGCTCACCACTTAAGGGACAGGGGAACATTCAGTACTTC. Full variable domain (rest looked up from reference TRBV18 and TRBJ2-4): NAGVMQNPRHLVRRRGQEARLRCSPMKGHSHVYWYRQLPEEGLKFMVYLQKENIIDESGMPKERFSAEFPKEGPSILRIQQVVRGDSAAYFCASSPLKGQGNIQYFGAGTRLSVL.

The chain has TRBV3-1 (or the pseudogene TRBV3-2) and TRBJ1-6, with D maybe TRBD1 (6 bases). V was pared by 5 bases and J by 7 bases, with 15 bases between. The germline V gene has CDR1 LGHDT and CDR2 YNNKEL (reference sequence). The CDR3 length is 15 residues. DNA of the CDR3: TGTGCCAGCAGCTCAACAGGGTTCGGAAATTCACCCCTCCACTTT. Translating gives CASSSTGFGNSPLHF.

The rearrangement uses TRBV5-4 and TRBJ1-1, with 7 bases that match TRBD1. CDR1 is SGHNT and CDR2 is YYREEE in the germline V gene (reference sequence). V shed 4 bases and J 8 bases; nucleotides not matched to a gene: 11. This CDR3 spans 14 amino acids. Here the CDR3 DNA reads TGTGCCAGCAGCATCAGGACAGGCAACGTCGAAGCTTTCTTT. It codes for CASSIRTGNVEAFF.

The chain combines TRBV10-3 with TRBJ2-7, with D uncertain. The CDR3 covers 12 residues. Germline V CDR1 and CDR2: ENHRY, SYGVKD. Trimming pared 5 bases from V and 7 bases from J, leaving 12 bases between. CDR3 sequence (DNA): TGTGCCATCAGTCCAGCCGTGGGTGAGCAGTACTTC. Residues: CAISPAVGEQYF.

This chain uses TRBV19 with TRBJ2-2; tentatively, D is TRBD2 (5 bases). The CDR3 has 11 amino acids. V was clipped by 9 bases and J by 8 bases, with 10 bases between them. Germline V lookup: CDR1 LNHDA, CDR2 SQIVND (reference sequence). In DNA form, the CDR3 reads TGTGCCAGCCGGGGAGCTGGGGAGCTGTTTTTT. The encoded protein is CASRGAGELFF.

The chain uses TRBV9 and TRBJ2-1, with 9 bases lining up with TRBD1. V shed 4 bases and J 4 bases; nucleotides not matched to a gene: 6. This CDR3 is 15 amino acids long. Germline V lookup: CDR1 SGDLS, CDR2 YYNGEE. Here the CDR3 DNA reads TGTGCCAGCAGCTCTGGACAGGGGTGGTACAATGAGCAGTTCTTC. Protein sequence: CASSSGQGWYNEQFF.

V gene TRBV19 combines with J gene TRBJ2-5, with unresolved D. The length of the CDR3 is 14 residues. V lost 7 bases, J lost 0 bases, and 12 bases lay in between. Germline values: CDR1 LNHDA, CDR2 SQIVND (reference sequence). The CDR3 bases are TGTGCCAGTACCCCTAGTTGGGACCAAGAGACCCAGTACTTC. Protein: CASTPSWDQETQYF.

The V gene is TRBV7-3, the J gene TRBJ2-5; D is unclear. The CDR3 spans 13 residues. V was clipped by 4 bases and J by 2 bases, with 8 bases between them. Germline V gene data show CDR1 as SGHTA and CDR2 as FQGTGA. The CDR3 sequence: CASSSRTQETQYF. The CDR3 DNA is TGTGCCAGCAGCTCGCGAACTCAAGAGACCCAGTACTTC.

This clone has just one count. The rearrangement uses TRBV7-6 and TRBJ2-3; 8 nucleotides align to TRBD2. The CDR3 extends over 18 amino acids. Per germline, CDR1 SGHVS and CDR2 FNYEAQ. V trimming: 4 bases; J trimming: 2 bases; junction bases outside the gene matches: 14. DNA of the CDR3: TGTGCCAGCAGCTCCAGAGGACTAGCTTGGGGGAACACAGATACGCAGTATTTT. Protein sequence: CASSSRGLAWGNTDTQYF.

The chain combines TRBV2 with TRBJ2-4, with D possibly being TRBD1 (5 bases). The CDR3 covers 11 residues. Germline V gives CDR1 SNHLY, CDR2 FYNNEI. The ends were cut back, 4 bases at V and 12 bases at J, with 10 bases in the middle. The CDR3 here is CASSGRATQYF. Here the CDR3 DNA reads TGTGCCAGCAGTGGCAGGGCAACTCAGTACTTC.